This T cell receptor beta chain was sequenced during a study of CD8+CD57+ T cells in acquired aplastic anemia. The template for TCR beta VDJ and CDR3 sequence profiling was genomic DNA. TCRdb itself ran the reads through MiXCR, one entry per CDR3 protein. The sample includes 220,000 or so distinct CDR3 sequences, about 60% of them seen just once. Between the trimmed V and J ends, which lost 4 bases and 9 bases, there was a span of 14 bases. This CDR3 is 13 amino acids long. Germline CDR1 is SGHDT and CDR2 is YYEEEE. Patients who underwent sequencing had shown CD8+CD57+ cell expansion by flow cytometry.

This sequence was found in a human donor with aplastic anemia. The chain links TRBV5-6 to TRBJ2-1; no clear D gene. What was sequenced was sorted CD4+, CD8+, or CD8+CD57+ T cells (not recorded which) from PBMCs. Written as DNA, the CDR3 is TGTGCCAGCAGCATCCAGGTAACAACTGAGCAGTTCTTC. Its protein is CASSIQVTTEQFF.